A single sample is the source of the 28 T cell receptor beta chains below, sequenced in a study of metastatic and nonmetastatic thyroid tumors. TCRdb used MiXCR to call clones anew from the PCR reads. The table lists roughly 40,000 clones, more than 20% of them singletons, with more than 14% in the top ten. Every patient was untreated before thyroid surgery. The sequenced sample consisted of tumor tissue. The receptors originated from a female donor with papillary thyroid cancer or a benign thyroid nodule (not recorded which). Some clones in this sample may be carry-over from other donors' samples.

This clone rates as medium-sized (0.01 to 0.1%). The chain is built from TRBV11-2 and TRBJ2-2; 7 positions match TRBD1. The CDR3 contains 16 residues. Unmatched junction bases numbered 12, after V lost 5 bases and J lost 6 bases. The V gene's germline CDR1 is SGHAT and CDR2 FQNNGV. CDR3 protein: CASSPGGQGSAGELFF. For the CDR3, the DNA is TGTGCCAGCAGCCCAGGGGGTCAGGGTAGCGCCGGGGAGCTGTTTTTT.

This clone was counted many times. DNA for the CDR3: TGCGCCAGCAGCCCCAACCCCAGGACTAGCGGGTTCGGGGAGCTGTTTTTT. Encoded protein: CASSPNPRTSGFGELFF. The chain joins TRBV5-1 to TRBJ2-2; TRBD2 matches at 11 bases. CDR1 and CDR2 (germline): SGHRS, YFSETQ. The V and J ends lost 4 bases and 7 bases, in that order; junction bases with no gene match: 12. This CDR3 contains 17 residues.

This clone occurred many times. The CDR3 DNA is TGTGCCAGCAGTGAACTAGCGGGAATGGACACCGGGGAGCTGTTTTTT. Protein: CASSELAGMDTGELFF. The V gene is TRBV6-1, the J gene TRBJ2-2, with 9 bases that match TRBD2. With 2 bases clipped from V and 3 bases from J, the junction kept 4 bases outside the gene matches. The CDR3 contains 16 residues. Germline-derived CDR1 and CDR2 are MNHNS and SASEGT.

In this sample, this clone turned up a few times. V gene TRBV6-2 or TRBV6-3 combines with J gene TRBJ2-7, with TRBD1 as a possible D gene (6 bases). V was trimmed by 4 bases and J by 3 bases, leaving 13 bases between them. The germline CDR1 and CDR2 sequences are MNHEY and SVGEGT. The CDR3 is 14 amino acids. CDR3 sequence reads: CASSLSGVGYEQYF. In DNA form, the CDR3 reads TGTGCCAGCAGTTTATCAGGGGTAGGCTACGAGCAGTACTTC.

The chain joins TRBV30 to TRBJ2-3; D might be TRBD2 (6 bases). Trimming took off 6 bases at V and 3 bases at J, with 19 bases between the two ends. Per germline, CDR1 GTSNPN and CDR2 SVGIG (reference sequence). CDR3 length equals 15 residues. The CDR3 protein is CACDWRGAGTDTQYF. The CDR3 nucleotides are TGTGCCTGCGATTGGAGGGGCGCGGGTACAGATACGCAGTATTTT. Based on the CDR3 plus reference TRBV30 and TRBJ2-3, the full variable domain is SQTIHQWPATLVQPVGSPLSLECTVEGTSNPNLYWYRQAAGRGLQLLFYSVGIGQISSEVPQNLSASRPQDRQFILSSKKLLLSDSGFYLCACDWRGAGTDTQYFGPGTRLTVL.

This clone was seen only a few times. The V call is TRBV24-1, the J call TRBJ2-7; the D is unclear. Germline V CDR1 and CDR2: KGHDR, SFDVKD. The CDR3 consists of 14 residues. V was cut by 2 bases and J by 2 bases, with 9 bases left in between. The CDR3 DNA reads TGTGCCACCAGTGATTCCCTCAACCCCTACGAGCAGTACTTC. This encodes CATSDSLNPYEQYF.

This clone was counted at least ten times. The chain has TRBV11-2 and TRBJ2-3, with no clear D. Germline values: CDR1 SGHAT, CDR2 FQNNGV. This CDR3 has 12 amino acids. The V gene lost 1 base and the J gene lost 6 bases, with 5 bases spanning the gap. Here the CDR3 reads CASSLGSDTQYF. CDR3 coding DNA: TGTGCCAGCAGCTTAGGGTCCGATACGCAGTATTTT.

A few counts support this clone. The rearrangement uses TRBV11-3 and TRBJ1-1; 8 nucleotides align to TRBD1. This CDR3 region has 14 residues. Germline V gives CDR1 SGHNT, CDR2 YENEEA. J gave up 4 bases and V 5 bases, and 6 bases lay outside the gene matches. The CDR3 protein is CASSAQGGVTEAFF. CDR3 coding DNA: TGTGCCAGCAGCGCACAGGGGGGAGTCACTGAAGCTTTCTTT.

The J gene is TRBJ2-7, the V gene TRBV6-2 or TRBV6-3; 8 bases align to TRBD2. With 0 bases clipped from V and 7 bases from J, the junction kept 5 bases outside the gene matches. In germline, CDR1 is MNHEY, CDR2 SVGEGT. This CDR3 contains 14 residues. The chain's CDR3 is CASSYSTSVYEQYF. The CDR3 coding sequence is TGTGCCAGCAGTTACTCGACTAGCGTCTATGAGCAGTACTTC.

In this sample, this clone turned up many times. The chain joins TRBV20-1 to TRBJ1-2, with 8 positions matching TRBD1. The CDR3 totals 16 residues. Germline CDR1 and CDR2: DFQATT and SNEGSKA (reference sequence). Germline trimming cut 0 bases from V and 6 bases from J; bases unmatched to any gene: 12. CDR3 DNA: TGCAGTGCTAGAGATCTGGGACAGGCCCAAGGGAATGGCTACACCTTC. This gives the protein CSARDLGQAQGNGYTF.

The DNA of the CDR3 is TGTGCCAGCAGCTTAATAGCGGGAGTTCGGCATGAGCAGTTCTTC. Translated, it gives CASSLIAGVRHEQFF. The V and J genes are TRBV11-3 and TRBJ2-1, with TRBD2 matching 9 bases. CDR3 size: 15 residues. V gave up 2 bases and J gave up 8 bases; unmatched junction bases: 7. Germline V gene data show CDR1 as SGHNT and CDR2 as YENEEA.

The table lists this clone with many counts. This rearrangement joins TRBV7-2 to TRBJ2-3; TRBD2 is a possible D gene (5 bases). Germline loops: CDR1 SGHTA, CDR2 FQGNSA. CDR3 size: 14 residues. The V and J ends lost 5 bases and 2 bases respectively, with 11 bases between them. For the CDR3, the DNA is TGTGCCAGCAGCCCCGGACTTATCACAGATACGCAGTATTTT. Translation: CASSPGLITDTQYF.

Details on this clone: The same CDR3 also results from other DNA sequences found in this sample. The gene calls are TRBV24-1 and TRBJ2-2; D perhaps matches TRBD2 (5 bases). This CDR3 has 11 amino acids. The V end lost 8 bases, the J end lost 9 bases, and 9 bases lay between the germline ends. CDR1 is KGHDR and CDR2 is SFDVKD in the germline V gene. This CDR3 is CATTAGRELFF. CDR3 in DNA: TGTGCCACCACCGCGGGCCGGGAGCTGTTTTTT.

The table lists this clone with a few counts. Being one base from a much bigger clone, this may be a read error. V is TRBV28 and J is TRBJ2-7; 8 bases are a match to TRBD1. The CDR3 loop spans 14 amino acids. Germline CDR1 MDHEN, CDR2 SYDVKM. The DNA for the CDR3 is TGTGCCATCAGTTTCGGTGGCAGGGGGCATGAGCATTACTTC. Translating it yields CAISFGGRGHEHYF.

The genes are TRBV5-5 and TRBJ2-7, with D perhaps being TRBD1 or TRBD2 (6 bases each). Germline assignment: CDR1 SGHKS and CDR2 YYEKEE (reference sequence). This CDR3 comprises 15 residues. V shed 0 bases and J shed 3 bases, with 13 bases lying between them. The CDR3 loop reads CASSLGGTISYEQYF. CDR3 nucleotides: TGTGCCAGCAGCTTGGGCGGGACAATCAGCTACGAGCAGTACTTC.

The V call is TRBV20-1, the J call TRBJ2-5; no firm D call. Germline-derived CDR1 and CDR2 are DFQATT and SNEGSKA (reference sequence). The CDR3 is 13 amino acids. With 5 bases removed from V and 2 bases from J, the gap between germline ends came to 12 bases. CDR3 in amino acids: CSAPLTGQETQYF. CDR3 sequence (DNA): TGCAGTGCTCCCCTTACTGGGCAAGAGACCCAGTACTTC.

This clone was seen ten or more times. This rearrangement joins TRBV19 to TRBJ1-5; no definite D call. The CDR3 has 13 residues. V gave up 5 bases and J gave up 4 bases, with 9 bases separating them. Germline assignment: CDR1 LNHDA and CDR2 SQIVND (reference sequence). The CDR3 bases are TGTGCCAGTAGTTGGGTCGGGAATCAGCCCCAGCATTTT. Protein: CASSWVGNQPQHF.

The rearrangement links TRBV7-6 to TRBJ2-7; 7 nucleotides match TRBD1. This CDR3 spans 13 amino acids. The germline V gene has CDR1 SGHVS and CDR2 FNYEAQ. With V trimmed by 5 bases and J by 7 bases, 8 bases remained unmatched. CDR3 region: CASSPRQGREQYF. CDR3 nucleotide sequence: TGTGCCAGCAGCCCCAGACAGGGTCGAGAGCAGTACTTC.

The V gene is TRBV11-2, the J gene TRBJ2-7; 10 positions match TRBD2. This CDR3 contains 14 residues. Germline V lookup: CDR1 SGHAT, CDR2 FQNNGV. V trimming: 1 base; J trimming: 6 bases; junction bases outside the gene matches: 3. The CDR3 region is CASSLGLAGAEQYF. CDR3 in DNA: TGTGCCAGCAGCTTAGGCCTAGCGGGAGCCGAGCAGTACTTC.

The rearrangement uses TRBV6-1 and TRBJ2-3; 9 nucleotides agree with TRBD2. Germline V gene sequence: CDR1 MNHNS, CDR2 SASEGT. Germline trimming cut 7 bases from V and 3 bases from J; bases unmatched to any gene: 5. This CDR3 has 14 amino acids. The DNA for the CDR3 is TGTGCCAGCACCGGACTAGCGTCGACAGATACGCAGTATTTT. As protein: CASTGLASTDTQYF.

The V and J genes are TRBV12-3 or TRBV12-4 and TRBJ2-1; the D gene is possibly TRBD2 (7 bases). The CDR3 extends over 15 amino acids. Trimming removed 2 bases from V and 10 bases from J, with 18 bases in between. This CDR3 is CASSLTGGPDREQFF. In nucleotides, the CDR3 is TGTGCCAGCAGTTTAACCGGGGGGCCCGACCGAGAGCAGTTCTTC.

This clone was seen a few times. This chain uses TRBV28 with TRBJ1-6; TRBD1 might be the D (5 bases). V was clipped by 2 bases and J by 2 bases, with 7 bases between them. CDR1 is MDHEN and CDR2 is SYDVKM in the germline V gene. The CDR3 sequence is 15 residues long. CDR3 protein: CASSLQGTYNSPLHF. CDR3 coding DNA: TGTGCCAGCAGTTTACAGGGTACCTATAATTCACCCCTCCACTTT.

The chain employs TRBV5-1 and TRBJ2-1; 13 bases are shared with TRBD2. J lost 3 bases, V lost 0 bases, and 0 bases had no gene match. Germline CDR1 SGHRS, CDR2 YFSETQ. The length of the CDR3 is 16 residues. The CDR3 nucleotides read TGCGCCAGCAGCTTGGGACTAGCGGGAGGCTACAATGAGCAGTTCTTC. Amino acids: CASSLGLAGGYNEQFF. Variable domain in full (rest from reference TRBV5-1 and TRBJ2-1): KAGVTQTPRYLIKTRGQQVTLSCSPISGHRSVSWYQQTPGQGLQFLFEYFSETQRNKGNFPGRFSGRQFSNSRSEMNVSTLELGDSALYLCASSLGLAGGYNEQFFGPGTRLTVL.

In DNA form, the CDR3 reads TGTGCCAGCAGTTACTCGCGAACAGGGATAAAGTACTCTGGGGCCAACGTCCTGACTTTC. Its translation is CASSYSRTGIKYSGANVLTF. The rearrangement links TRBV6-2 or TRBV6-3 to TRBJ2-6, with D possibly matching TRBD1 (6 bases). Between the trimmed V and J ends, which lost 0 bases and 0 bases, there was a span of 18 bases. Germline lookup yields CDR1 MNHEY and CDR2 SVGEGT. The CDR3 length is 20 residues.

This clone has at least ten counts. This sequence joins TRBV18 and TRBJ2-3; maybe TRBD1 (6 bases). V was clipped by 8 bases and J by 1 base, with 16 bases between them. Germline V gene sequence: CDR1 KGHSH, CDR2 LQKENI. This CDR3 has 15 residues. The CDR3 loop is CASVQGYPGTDTQYF. The CDR3 nucleotides read TGTGCCAGCGTACAGGGTTACCCTGGCACAGATACGCAGTATTTT.

The V call is TRBV5-5, the J call TRBJ1-1; TRBD1 matches 8 bases. Germline values: CDR1 SGHKS, CDR2 YYEKEE (reference sequence). The CDR3 extends over 14 amino acids. Trimming at V came to 4 bases and at J to 0 bases, leaving 2 bases not matched to a gene. Written as DNA, the CDR3 is TGTGCCAGCAGCCACAGGGGGATGAACACTGAAGCTTTCTTT. Translated: CASSHRGMNTEAFF.

This clone was counted between two and nine times. This chain uses TRBV10-3 with TRBJ2-5, with unresolved D. The ends were cut back, 6 bases at V and 1 base at J, with 9 bases in the middle. This CDR3 comprises 13 residues. Germline V gives CDR1 ENHRY, CDR2 SYGVKD. The CDR3: CAISPAFQETQYF. CDR3 coding DNA: TGTGCCATCAGCCCCGCCTTCCAAGAGACCCAGTACTTC.

This clone has at least ten counts. The J gene is TRBJ2-3, the V gene TRBV11-1, with TRBD1 as a possible D gene (5 bases). V lost 1 base to trimming and J lost 1 base, with 12 bases between them. Germline assignment: CDR1 SGHAT and CDR2 FQDESV (reference sequence). The CDR3 totals 16 residues. CDR3 in amino acids: CASSLDAGMGTDTQYF. The CDR3 nucleotides read TGTGCCAGCAGCTTAGATGCAGGGATGGGCACAGATACGCAGTATTTT.